This is a list of T cell receptor beta chains from one sample in a study of CD4+ T cells in melanoma. Here immunoSEQ multiplex PCR was the method, and the copy in TCRdb shows in-frame clones only, minus some. This table holds around 100,000 clones, around 92% found once. Material for sequencing was peripheral blood. These receptors all come from a human donor with melanoma. The CDR3 runs from the conserved cysteine through the conserved F or W. D genes are given only for firm matches. Clone size is stated in some rows and not others, as once, few, many or a class when expanded.

d_call	v_call	j_call	clone_size	cdr3_aa	cdr3_nt
NA	TRBV6-1	TRBJ2-2	NA	CASTQGVANTGELFF	TGTGCCAGCACCCAGGGAGTTGCGAACACCGGGGAGCTGTTTTTT
TRBD2	TRBV5-1	TRBJ2-2	NA	CASAPLADTGELFF	TGCGCCAGCGCGCCCCTAGCGGACACCGGGGAGCTGTTTTTT
NA	TRBV7-2	TRBJ2-1	once	CASSLTNEQFF	TGTGCCAGCAGCCTAACCAATGAGCAGTTCTTC
TRBD1	TRBV5-5	TRBJ2-7	NA	CASSPGQTYEQYF	TGTGCCAGCAGCCCGGGACAGACCTACGAGCAGTACTTC
TRBD1	TRBV7-9	TRBJ2-7	NA	CASSLLQGPPYF	TGTGCCAGCAGCTTATTACAGGGGCCACCTTACTTC
TRBD1	TRBV12-5	TRBJ1-1	NA	CASGLVTGQGPNTEAFF	TGTGCTAGTGGTTTGGTCACCGGACAGGGGCCGAACACTGAAGCTTTCTTT
NA	TRBV19	TRBJ2-3	once	CASTRTPSSTDTQYF	TGTGCCAGTACGAGGACTCCTTCGAGCACAGATACGCAGTATTTT
NA	TRBV7-2	TRBJ2-6	NA	CASSLAWVSGANVLTF	TGTGCCAGCAGCTTAGCGTGGGTCTCTGGGGCCAACGTCCTGACTTTC
NA	TRBV7-5	TRBJ1-2	NA	CARSLQTDSLYGYTF	TGTGCCAGAAGCCTCCAGACGGACTCTCTATATGGCTACACCTTC
NA	TRBV6-6	TRBJ2-1	NA	CASSYSTDGGYNEQFF	TGTGCCAGCAGTTACTCGACGGACGGAGGCTACAATGAGCAGTTCTTC